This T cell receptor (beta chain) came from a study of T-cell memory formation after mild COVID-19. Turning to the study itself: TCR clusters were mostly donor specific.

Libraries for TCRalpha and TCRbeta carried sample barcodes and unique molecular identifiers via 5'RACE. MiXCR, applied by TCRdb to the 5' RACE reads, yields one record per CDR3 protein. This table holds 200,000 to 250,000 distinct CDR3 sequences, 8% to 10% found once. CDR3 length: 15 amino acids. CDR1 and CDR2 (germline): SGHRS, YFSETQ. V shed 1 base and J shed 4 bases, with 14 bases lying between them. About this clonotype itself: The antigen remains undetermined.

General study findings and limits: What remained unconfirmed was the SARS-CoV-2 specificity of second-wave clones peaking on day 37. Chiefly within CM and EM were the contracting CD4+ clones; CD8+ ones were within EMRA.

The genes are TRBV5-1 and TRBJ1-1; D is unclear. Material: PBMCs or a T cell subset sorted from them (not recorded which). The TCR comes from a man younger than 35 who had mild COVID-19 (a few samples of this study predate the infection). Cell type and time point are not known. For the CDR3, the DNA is TGCGCCAGCAGCTTGTCCCCTCTGTGGGTCACTGAAGCTTTCTTT. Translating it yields CASSLSPLWVTEAFF.